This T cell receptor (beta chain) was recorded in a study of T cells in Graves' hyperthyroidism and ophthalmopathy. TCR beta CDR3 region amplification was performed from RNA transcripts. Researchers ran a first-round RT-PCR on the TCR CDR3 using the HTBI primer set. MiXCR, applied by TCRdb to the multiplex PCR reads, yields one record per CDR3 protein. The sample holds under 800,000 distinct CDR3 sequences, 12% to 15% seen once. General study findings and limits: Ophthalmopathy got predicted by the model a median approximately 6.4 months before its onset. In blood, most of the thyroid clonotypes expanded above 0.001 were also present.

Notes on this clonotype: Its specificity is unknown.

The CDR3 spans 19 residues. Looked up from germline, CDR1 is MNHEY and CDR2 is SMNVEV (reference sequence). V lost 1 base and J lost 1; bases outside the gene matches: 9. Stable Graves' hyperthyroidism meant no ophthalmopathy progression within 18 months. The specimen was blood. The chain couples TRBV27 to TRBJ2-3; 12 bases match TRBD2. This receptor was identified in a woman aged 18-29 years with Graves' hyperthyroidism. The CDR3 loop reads CASSLFLGLAGRGTDTQYF. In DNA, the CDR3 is TGTGCCAGCAGTTTATTCCTCGGACTAGCGGGGAGGGGCACAGATACGCAGTATTTT.